This T cell receptor (beta chain) was identified in a study of T cells in Graves' hyperthyroidism and ophthalmopathy. J lost 5 bases, V lost 3 bases, and 14 bases had no gene match. The germline gives CDR1 DFQATT, CDR2 SNEGSKA (reference sequence). The CDR3 is 16 residues long. Amplification yielded TCR beta CDR3 regions, with RNA transcripts as the source. The HTBI primer set was used in a first-round RT-PCR of the TCR CDR3. Each CDR3 protein gets one entry after TCRdb re-called the multiplex PCR reads with MiXCR. The repertoire includes some 490,000 distinct CDR3 sequences, 20% to 25% of them detected once, and about 53% sits in the top ten.

This chain connects TRBV20-1 to TRBJ2-7; 9 nucleotides agree with TRBD1. Sequenced sample: blood. The receptor was isolated from a woman in her 70s with Graves' ophthalmopathy. The CDR3 loop reads CSASLRTGARWDEQYF. DNA of the CDR3: TGCAGTGCTAGTTTAAGGACAGGGGCCCGGTGGGACGAGCAGTACTTC.